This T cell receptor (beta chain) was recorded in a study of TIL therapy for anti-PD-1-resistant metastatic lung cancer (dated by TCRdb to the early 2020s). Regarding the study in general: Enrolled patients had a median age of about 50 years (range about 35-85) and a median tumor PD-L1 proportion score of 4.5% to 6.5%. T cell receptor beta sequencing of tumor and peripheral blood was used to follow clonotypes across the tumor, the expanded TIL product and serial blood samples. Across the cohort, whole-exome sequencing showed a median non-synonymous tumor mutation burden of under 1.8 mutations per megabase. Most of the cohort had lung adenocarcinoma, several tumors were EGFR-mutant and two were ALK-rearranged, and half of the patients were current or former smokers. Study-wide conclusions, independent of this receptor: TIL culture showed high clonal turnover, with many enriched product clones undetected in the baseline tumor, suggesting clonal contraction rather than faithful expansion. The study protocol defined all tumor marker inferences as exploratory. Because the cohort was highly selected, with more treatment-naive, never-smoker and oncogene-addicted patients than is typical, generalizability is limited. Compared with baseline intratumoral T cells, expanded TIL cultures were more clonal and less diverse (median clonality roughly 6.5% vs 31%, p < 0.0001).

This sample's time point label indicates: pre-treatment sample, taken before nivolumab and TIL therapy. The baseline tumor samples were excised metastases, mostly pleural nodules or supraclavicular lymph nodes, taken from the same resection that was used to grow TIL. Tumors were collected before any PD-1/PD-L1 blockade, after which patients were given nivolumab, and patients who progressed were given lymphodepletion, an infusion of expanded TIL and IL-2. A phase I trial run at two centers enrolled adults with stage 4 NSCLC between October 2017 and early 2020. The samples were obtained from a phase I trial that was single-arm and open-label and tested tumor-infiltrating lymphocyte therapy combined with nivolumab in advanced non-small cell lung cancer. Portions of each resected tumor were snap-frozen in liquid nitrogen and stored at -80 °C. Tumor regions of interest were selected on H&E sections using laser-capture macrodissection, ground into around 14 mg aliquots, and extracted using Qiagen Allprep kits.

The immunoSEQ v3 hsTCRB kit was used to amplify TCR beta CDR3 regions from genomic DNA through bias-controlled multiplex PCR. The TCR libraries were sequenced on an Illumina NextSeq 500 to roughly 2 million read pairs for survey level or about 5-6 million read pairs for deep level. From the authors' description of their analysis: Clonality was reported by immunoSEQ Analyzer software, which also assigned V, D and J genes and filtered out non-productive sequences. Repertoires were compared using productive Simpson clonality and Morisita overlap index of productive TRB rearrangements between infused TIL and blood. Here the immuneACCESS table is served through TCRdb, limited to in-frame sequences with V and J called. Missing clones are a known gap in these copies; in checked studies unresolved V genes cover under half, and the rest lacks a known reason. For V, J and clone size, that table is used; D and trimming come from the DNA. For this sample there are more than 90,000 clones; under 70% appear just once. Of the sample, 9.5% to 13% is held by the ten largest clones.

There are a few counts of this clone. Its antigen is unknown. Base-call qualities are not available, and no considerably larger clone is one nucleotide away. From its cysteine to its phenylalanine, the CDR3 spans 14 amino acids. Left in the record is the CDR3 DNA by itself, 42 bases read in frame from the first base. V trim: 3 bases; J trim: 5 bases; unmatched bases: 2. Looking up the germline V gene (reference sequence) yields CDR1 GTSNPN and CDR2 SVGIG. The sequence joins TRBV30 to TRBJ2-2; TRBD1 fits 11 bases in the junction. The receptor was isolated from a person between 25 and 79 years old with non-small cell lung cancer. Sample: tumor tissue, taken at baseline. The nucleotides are TGTGCCTGGAGCAGGGACAGGGGGACCGGGGAGCTGTTTTTT. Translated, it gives CAWSRDRGTGELFF.